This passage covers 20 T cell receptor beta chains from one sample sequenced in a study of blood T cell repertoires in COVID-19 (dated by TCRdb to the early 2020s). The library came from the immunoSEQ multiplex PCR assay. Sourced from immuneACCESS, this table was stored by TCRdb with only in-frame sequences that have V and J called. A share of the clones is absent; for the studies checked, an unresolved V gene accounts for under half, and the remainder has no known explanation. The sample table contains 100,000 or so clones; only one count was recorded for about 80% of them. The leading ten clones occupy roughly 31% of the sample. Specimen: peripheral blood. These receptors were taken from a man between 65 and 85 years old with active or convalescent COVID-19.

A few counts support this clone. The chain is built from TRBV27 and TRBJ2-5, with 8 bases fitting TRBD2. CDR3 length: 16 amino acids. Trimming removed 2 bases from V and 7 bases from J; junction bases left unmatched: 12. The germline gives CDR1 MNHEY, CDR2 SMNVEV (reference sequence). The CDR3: CASSLKGPRLAGTQYF. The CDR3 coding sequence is TGTGCCAGCAGTTTAAAGGGCCCCCGGCTAGCGGGGACCCAGTACTTC.

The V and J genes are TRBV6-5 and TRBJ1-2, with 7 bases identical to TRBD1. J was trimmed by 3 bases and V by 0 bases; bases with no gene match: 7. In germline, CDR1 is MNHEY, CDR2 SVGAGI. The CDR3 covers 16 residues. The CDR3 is CASSYSARTGHYGYTF. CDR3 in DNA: TGTGCCAGCAGTTACTCAGCACGGACAGGCCACTATGGCTACACCTTC.

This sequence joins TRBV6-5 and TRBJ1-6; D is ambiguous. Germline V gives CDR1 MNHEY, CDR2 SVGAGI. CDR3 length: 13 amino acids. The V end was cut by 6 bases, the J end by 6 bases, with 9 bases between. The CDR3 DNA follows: TGTGCCAGCAGCCCCGGTGGTAATTCACCCCTCCACTTT. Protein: CASSPGGNSPLHF.

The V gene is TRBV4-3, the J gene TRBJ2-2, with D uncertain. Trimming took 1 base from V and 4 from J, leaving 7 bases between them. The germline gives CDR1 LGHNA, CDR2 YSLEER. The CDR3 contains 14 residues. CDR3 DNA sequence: TGCGCCAGCAGCCAAGGGAGTTCCACCGGGGAGCTGTTTTTT. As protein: CASSQGSSTGELFF.

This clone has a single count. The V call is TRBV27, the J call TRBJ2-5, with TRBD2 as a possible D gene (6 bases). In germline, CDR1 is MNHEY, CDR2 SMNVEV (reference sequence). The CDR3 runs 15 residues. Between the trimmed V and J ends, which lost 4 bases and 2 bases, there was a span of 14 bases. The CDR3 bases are TGTGCCAGCAGTTCACGACTAGTTGGTCAAGAGACCCAGTACTTC. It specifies CASSSRLVGQETQYF.

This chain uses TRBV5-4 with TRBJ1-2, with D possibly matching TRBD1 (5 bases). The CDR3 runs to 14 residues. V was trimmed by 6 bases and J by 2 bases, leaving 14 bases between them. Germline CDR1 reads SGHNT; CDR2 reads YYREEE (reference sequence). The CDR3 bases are TGTGCCAGCACCCTGCGGGGGATGAACTATGGCTACACCTTC. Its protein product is CASTLRGMNYGYTF.

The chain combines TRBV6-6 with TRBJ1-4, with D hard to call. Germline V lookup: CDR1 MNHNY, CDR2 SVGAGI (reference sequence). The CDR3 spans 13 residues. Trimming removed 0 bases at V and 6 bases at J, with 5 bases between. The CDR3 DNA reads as TGTGCCAGCAGTTACTCCGCGGATGAAAAACTGTTTTTT. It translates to CASSYSADEKLFF.

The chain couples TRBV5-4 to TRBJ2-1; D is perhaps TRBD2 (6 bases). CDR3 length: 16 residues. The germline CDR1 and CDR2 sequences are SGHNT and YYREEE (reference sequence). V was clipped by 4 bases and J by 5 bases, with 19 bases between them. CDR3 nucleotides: TGTGCCAGCAGCCAAGGCGGGGCAACGTACAACAATGAGCAGTTCTTC. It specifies CASSQGGATYNNEQFF.

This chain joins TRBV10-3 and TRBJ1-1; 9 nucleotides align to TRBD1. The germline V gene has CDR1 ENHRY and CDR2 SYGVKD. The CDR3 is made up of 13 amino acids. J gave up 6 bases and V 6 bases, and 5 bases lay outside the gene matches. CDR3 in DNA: TGTGCCATCAGAGAACAGGGGGCCCCTGAAGCTTTCTTT. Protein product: CAIREQGAPEAFF.

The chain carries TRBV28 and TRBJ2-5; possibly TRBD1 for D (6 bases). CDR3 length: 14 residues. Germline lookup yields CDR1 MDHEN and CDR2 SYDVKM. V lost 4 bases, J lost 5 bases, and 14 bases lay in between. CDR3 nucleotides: TGTGCCAGCAGTTCCCACAGGGACCTGGAGACCCAGTACTTC. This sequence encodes CASSSHRDLETQYF. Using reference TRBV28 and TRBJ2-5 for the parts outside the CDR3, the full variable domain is DVKVTQSSRYLVKRTGEKVFLECVQDMDHENMFWYRQDPGLGLRLIYFSYDVKMKEKGDIPEGYSVSREKKERFSLILESASTNQTSMYLCASSSHRDLETQYFGPGTRLLVL.

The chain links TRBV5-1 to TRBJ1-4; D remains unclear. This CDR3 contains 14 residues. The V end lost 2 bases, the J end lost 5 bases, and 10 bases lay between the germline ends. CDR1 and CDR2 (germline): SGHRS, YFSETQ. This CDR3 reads CASSLLPRNEKLFF. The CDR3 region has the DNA TGCGCCAGCAGCTTACTACCGAGAAATGAAAAACTGTTTTTT.

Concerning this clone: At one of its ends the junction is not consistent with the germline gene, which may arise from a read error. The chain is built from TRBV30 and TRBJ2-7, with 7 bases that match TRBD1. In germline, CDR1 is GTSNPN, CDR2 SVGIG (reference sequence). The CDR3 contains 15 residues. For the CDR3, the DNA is TGTGCCTGGAGCCTACTTGGGACAGCCTCCCACGAGCAGTACTTC. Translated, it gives CAWSLLGTASHEQYF.

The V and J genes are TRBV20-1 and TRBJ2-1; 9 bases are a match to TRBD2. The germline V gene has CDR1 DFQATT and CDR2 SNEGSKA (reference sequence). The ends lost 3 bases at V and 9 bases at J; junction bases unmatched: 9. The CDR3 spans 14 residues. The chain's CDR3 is CSASASGIVFEQFF. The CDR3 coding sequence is TGCAGTGCTAGTGCTAGCGGGATCGTTTTTGAGCAGTTCTTC.

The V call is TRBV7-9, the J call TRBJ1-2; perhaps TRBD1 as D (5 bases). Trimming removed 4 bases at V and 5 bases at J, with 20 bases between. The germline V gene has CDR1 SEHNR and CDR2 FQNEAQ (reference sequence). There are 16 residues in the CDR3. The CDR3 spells CASSSPRGVDQYGYTF. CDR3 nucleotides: TGTGCCAGCAGCTCCCCTCGGGGGGTCGACCAGTATGGCTACACCTTC. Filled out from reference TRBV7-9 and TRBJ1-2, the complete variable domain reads DTGVSQNPRHKITKRGQNVTFRCDPISEHNRLYWYRQTLGQGPEFLTYFQNEAQLEKSRLLSDRFSAERPKGSFSTLEIQRTEQGDSAMYLCASSSPRGVDQYGYTFGSGTRLTVV.

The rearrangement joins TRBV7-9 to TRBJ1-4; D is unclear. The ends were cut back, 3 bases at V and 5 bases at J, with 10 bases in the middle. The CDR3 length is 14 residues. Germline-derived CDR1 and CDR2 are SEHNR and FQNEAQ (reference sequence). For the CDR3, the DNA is TGTGCCAGCAGCTTTGAGCCTCAAAATGAAAAACTGTTTTTT. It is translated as CASSFEPQNEKLFF.

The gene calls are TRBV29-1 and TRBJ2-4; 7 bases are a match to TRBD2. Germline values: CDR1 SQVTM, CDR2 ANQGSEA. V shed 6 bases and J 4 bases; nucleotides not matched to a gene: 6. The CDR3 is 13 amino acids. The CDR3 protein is CSVAGRQKNIQYF. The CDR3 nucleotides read TGCAGCGTAGCGGGACGGCAAAAAAACATTCAGTACTTC.

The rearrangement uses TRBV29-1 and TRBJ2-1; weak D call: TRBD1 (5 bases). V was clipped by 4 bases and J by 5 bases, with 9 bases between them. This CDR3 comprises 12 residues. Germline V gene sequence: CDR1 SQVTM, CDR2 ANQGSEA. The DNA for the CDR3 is TGCAGCGTTGCTAGGGGTGACAATGAGCAGTTCTTC. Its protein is CSVARGDNEQFF.

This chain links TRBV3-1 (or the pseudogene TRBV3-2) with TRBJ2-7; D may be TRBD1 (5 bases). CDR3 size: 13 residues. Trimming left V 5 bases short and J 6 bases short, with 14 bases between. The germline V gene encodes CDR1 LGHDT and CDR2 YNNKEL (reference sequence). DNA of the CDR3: TGTGCCAGCAGCTACAGGCAGTCTTTCGAGCAGTACTTC. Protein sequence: CASSYRQSFEQYF.

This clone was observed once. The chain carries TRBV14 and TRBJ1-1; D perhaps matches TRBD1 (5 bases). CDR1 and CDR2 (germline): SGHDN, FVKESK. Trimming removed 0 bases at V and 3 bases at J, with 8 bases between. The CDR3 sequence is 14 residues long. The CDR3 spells CASSQDWGDTEAFF. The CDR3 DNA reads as TGTGCCAGCAGCCAAGATTGGGGGGACACTGAAGCTTTCTTT.

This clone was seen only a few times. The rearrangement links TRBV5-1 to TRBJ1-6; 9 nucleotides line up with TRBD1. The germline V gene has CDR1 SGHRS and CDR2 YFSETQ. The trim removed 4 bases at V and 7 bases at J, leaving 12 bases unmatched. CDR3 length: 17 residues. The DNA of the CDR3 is TGCGCCAGCAGCGGCTCTGCCGGTGACAGGGGGAATTCACCCCTCCACTTT. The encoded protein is CASSGSAGDRGNSPLHF.